These 9 T cell receptor beta chains originate from one sample sequenced in a study of identical twins. TCRdb re-derived calls from the 5' RACE reads in MiXCR, one entry per CDR3 protein. This sample yields about 900,000 distinct CDR3 sequences, of which around 12% are seen a single time; around 1.5% belongs to the top ten. These data were also reused for a study on yellow fever vaccine responses in identical twins.

Source material: PBMCs. All receptors derive from a woman in her late teens or twenties in good health.

This clonotype was detected only a few times. This chain links TRBV7-9 with TRBJ2-6; tentatively, D is TRBD1 (5 bases). The CDR3 is 15 residues long. Germline lookup yields CDR1 SEHNR and CDR2 FQNEAQ (reference sequence). The V gene lost 8 bases and the J gene lost 0 bases, with 11 bases spanning the gap. The CDR3 region is CASQHRTSGANVLTF. The CDR3 region has the DNA TGTGCCAGCCAACACAGGACCTCTGGGGCCAACGTCCTGACTTTC.

This rearrangement joins TRBV28 to TRBJ2-3; perhaps TRBD2 as D (6 bases). The CDR3 loop spans 17 amino acids. V lost 4 bases to trimming and J lost 0 bases, with 17 bases between them. Germline V CDR1 and CDR2: MDHEN, SYDVKM. CDR3 protein: CASSSPGDAPSTDTQYF. CDR3 bases: TGTGCCAGCAGTTCTCCGGGGGACGCTCCTAGCACAGATACGCAGTATTTT.

This clonotype was counted only a few times. V is TRBV5-4 and J is TRBJ2-1; D uncertain. Germline V gene lookup returns CDR1 SGHNT and CDR2 YYREEE (reference sequence). The CDR3 spans 13 residues. V was trimmed by 4 bases and J by 10 bases, leaving 15 bases between them. In DNA, the CDR3 is TGTGCCAGCAGCCCGGTCACCAGTCAGGAGCAGTTCTTC. Residues: CASSPVTSQEQFF.

In this sample, this clonotype turned up many times. The rearrangement links TRBV18 to TRBJ2-5, with D possibly matching TRBD1 (6 bases). The germline CDR1 and CDR2 sequences are KGHSH and LQKENI. The CDR3 spans 14 residues. Trimming removed 3 bases at V and 1 base at J, with 9 bases between. CDR3: CASSPRDTQETQYF. CDR3 sequence (DNA): TGTGCCAGCTCACCCCGGGACACCCAAGAGACCCAGTACTTC.

This clonotype was seen more than once but under ten times. The chain combines TRBV6-2 or TRBV6-3 with TRBJ2-7; 9 nucleotides agree with TRBD2. The V and J ends lost 5 bases and 6 bases, in that order; junction bases with no gene match: 11. CDR3 length equals 15 residues. Germline V lookup: CDR1 MNHEY, CDR2 SVGEGT. The CDR3 coding sequence is TGTGCCAGCAGTAACGCCTTAGCGGGGGTACGCGAGCAGTACGTC. Its translation: CASSNALAGVREQYV.

This clonotype turned up a few times. The V and J genes are TRBV2 and TRBJ1-3; no clear D. Trimming pared 6 bases from V and 0 bases from J, leaving 12 bases between. This CDR3 is 15 amino acids long. The germline CDR1 and CDR2 sequences are SNHLY and FYNNEI. The CDR3 DNA is TGTGCCAGCAGAGCTGACACCCTCTCTGGAAACACCATATATTTT. It codes for CASRADTLSGNTIYF. The variable domain in full, completed from reference TRBV2 and TRBJ1-3, reads EPEVTQTPSHQVTQMGQEVILRCVPISNHLYFYWYRQILGQKVEFLVSFYNNEISEKSEIFDDQFSVERPDGSNFTLKIRSTKLEDSAMYFCASRADTLSGNTIYFGEGSWLTVV.

This clonotype has at least ten counts. The chain combines TRBV7-9 with TRBJ2-2; tentative D call: TRBD2 (5 bases). Looked up from germline, CDR1 is SEHNR and CDR2 is FQNEAQ (reference sequence). The CDR3 covers 14 residues. V lost 6 bases, J lost 5 bases, and 13 bases lay in between. The CDR3 sequence is CASSLYGDTGELFF. The CDR3, as DNA: TGTGCCAGCAGTCTTTACGGGGATACCGGGGAGCTGTTTTTT.

In its sample, this clonotype was seen a few times. The chain carries TRBV2 and TRBJ2-2; 7 positions match TRBD1. The CDR3 sequence is 15 residues long. The trim removed 3 bases at V and 4 bases at J, leaving 5 bases unmatched. Germline-derived CDR1 and CDR2 are SNHLY and FYNNEI. This CDR3 reads CASSEVGQATGELFF. The CDR3, as DNA: TGTGCCAGCAGTGAGGTTGGACAGGCCACCGGGGAGCTGTTTTTT.

In this sample, this clonotype turned up many times. The chain uses TRBV20-1 and TRBJ2-7, with D tentatively TRBD1 (6 bases). This CDR3 region has 12 residues. CDR1 is DFQATT and CDR2 is SNEGSKA in the germline V gene (reference sequence). V lost 3 bases to trimming and J lost 4 bases, with 10 bases between them. The CDR3 DNA is TGCAGTGCTAGGGGCGACAGGTACGAGCAGTACGTC. It translates to CSARGDRYEQYV.